The TCR beta chain described here comes from a study of shared clonotypes between healthy human individuals. Study observations and caveats: Rarefaction indicated that sorted-subset sequencing remained incomplete although depth was large. Clonotypes shared by all four donors outscored non-shared clonotypes in generation probability.

The sample holds a few counts of this clone. Its antigen is unknown. Study processing details: Filtering differed since immunoSEQ provided only junctions, with no quality scores. Only in-frame clones appear in the TCRdb table, and some are missing; sequencing was by immunoSEQ multiplex PCR. For V, J and clone size, that table is used; D and trimming come from the DNA. This table has about 1 million clones, under 80% appearing once. V gave up 7 bases and J gave up 4 bases, with 13 bases separating them. Per the germline V gene, CDR1 is MNHEY and CDR2 is SVGAGI. CDR3 length: 13 residues. The specimen was memory CD4+ T cells sorted from blood. Subset indicated: CD45RA-negative fraction. The V gene is TRBV6-5, the J gene TRBJ1-1, with a tentative D call TRBD1 (5 bases). The TCR sequence derives from a man younger than 35 in good health. The CDR3 sequence: CASTGEQGTEAFF. CDR3 sequence (DNA): TGTGCCAGCACCGGGGAGCAGGGCACTGAAGCTTTCTTT.